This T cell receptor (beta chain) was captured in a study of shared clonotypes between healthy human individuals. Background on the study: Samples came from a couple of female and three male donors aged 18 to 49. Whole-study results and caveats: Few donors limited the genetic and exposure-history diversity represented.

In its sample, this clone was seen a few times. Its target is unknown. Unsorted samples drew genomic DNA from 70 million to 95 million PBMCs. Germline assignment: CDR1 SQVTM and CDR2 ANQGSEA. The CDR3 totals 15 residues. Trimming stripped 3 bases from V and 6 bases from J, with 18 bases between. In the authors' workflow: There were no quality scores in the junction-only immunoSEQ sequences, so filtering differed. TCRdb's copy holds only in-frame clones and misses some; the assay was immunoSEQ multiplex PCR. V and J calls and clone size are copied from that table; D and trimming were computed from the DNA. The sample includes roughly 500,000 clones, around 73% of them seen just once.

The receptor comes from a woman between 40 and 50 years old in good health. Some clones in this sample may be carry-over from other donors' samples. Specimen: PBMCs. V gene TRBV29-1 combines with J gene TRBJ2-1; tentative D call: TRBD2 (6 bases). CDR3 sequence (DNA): TGCAGCGTTGACCGGCCCGAGGCGGGGTTCAATGAGCAGTTCTTC. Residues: CSVDRPEAGFNEQFF.